This T cell receptor beta chain comes out of a study of cytomegalovirus exposure and HLA in healthy donors. Findings of the study overall: TRBV6-2, TRBV6-3 and other indistinguishable V segments were excluded. The study flagged about 160 TCR beta chains as cytomegalovirus-associated. Using a false discovery rate of 0.05, a later analysis showed that 16,000 or so TCR beta sequences were associated with HLA alleles.

The primer mix had 60 Vbeta and 13 Jbeta primers. Original processing methods: Later analysis identified roughly 84 million unique TCR beta chains, about 11 million shared. Generated by immunoSEQ multiplex PCR, the TCRdb table keeps only in-frame clones and is missing some. D and trimming were read from the DNA, whereas the V and J calls and clone size are those reported in that table. The data show approximately 130,000 clones, 70% to 85% seen once. The germline V gene encodes CDR1 SGHAT and CDR2 FQNNGV. CDR3 size: 17 residues. V lost 3 bases, J lost 0 bases, and 17 bases lay in between. This clone was picked up one time. Its specificity is unknown.

Sequencing used PBMCs. This sequence was found in a boy aged 10-17 years in good health and CMV-seronegative. The chain combines TRBV11-2 with TRBJ1-1; TRBD1 might be the D (6 bases). CDR3 bases: TGTGCCAGCAGCTTGCCCTCAGGACAGAGGATGAACACTGAAGCTTTCTTT. It is translated as CASSLPSGQRMNTEAFF.